This T cell receptor beta chain was documented in a study of T cell responses to AZD1222 COVID-19 vaccine. Broader study findings: Vaccination with two AZD1222 doses was followed by a rise in Spike-specific TCR breadth and depth. Donors, mostly white British, included more females; clonal diversity was possibly underestimated.

As for this clone: As yet, its antigen is unknown.

This CDR3 contains 15 residues. V shed 6 bases, J shed 9 bases, and the junction held 10 bases outside the gene matches. Germline values: CDR1 MNHEY, CDR2 SVGEGT. Method: immunoSEQ multiplex PCR; TCRdb's copy keeps in-frame clones and lacks some. The sample contains roughly 120,000 clones, around 90% of which appear only once. Sequencing used peripheral blood, obtained on day 0 of MenACWY control vaccination. The chain has TRBV6-2 or TRBV6-3 and TRBJ1-6; 8 nucleotides line up with TRBD1. The receptor comes from an adult in good health. The DNA of the CDR3 is TGTGCCAGCAGCTCCGAGGACAGGGCTGTTTCACCCCTCCACTTT. Translation gives CASSSEDRAVSPLHF.